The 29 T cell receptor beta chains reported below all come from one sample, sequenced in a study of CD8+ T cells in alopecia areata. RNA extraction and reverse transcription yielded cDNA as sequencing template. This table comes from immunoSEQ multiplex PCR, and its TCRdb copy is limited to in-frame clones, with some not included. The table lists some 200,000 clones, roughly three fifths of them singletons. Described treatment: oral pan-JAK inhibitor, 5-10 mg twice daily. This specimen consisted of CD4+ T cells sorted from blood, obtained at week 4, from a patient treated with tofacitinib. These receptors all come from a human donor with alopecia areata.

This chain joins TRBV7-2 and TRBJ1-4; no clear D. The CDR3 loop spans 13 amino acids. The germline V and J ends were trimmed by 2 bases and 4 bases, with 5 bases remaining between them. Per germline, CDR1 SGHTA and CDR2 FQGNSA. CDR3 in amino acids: CASSLSFNEKLFF. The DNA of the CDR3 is TGTGCCAGCAGCTTATCCTTTAATGAAAAACTGTTTTTT.

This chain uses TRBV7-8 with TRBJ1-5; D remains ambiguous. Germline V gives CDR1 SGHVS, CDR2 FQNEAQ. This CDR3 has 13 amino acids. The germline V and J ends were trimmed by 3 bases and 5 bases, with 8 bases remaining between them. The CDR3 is CASSLSVDQPQHF. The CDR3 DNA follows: TGTGCCAGCAGCTTGTCAGTCGATCAGCCCCAGCATTTT.

CDR3 sequence: CASSQVAGQGGEQYF. The CDR3 nucleotides read TGCGCCAGCAGCCAAGTAGCGGGACAGGGTGGCGAGCAGTACTTC. V and J are TRBV4-3 and TRBJ2-7, with TRBD1 as a possible D gene (9 bases). This CDR3 contains 15 residues. V lost 1 base, J lost 6 bases, and 16 bases lay in between. Germline values: CDR1 LGHNA, CDR2 YSLEER.

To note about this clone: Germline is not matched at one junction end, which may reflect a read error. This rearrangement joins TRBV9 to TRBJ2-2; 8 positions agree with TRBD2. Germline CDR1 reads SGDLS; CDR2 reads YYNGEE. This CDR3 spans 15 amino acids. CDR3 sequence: CAGSVAGTRNGELFF. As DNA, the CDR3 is TGTGCCGGCAGCGTAGCTGGGACTAGGAACGGGGAGCTGTTTTTT.

DNA for the CDR3: TGCAGCGTCAACAGAGGTATTAATGAAAAACTGTTTTTT. As protein: CSVNRGINEKLFF. V is TRBV29-1 and J is TRBJ1-4; D unclear. Trimming shortened V by 6 bases and J by 4 bases, and 12 bases separated the two germline ends. Per germline, CDR1 SQVTM and CDR2 ANQGSEA. CDR3 length: 13 amino acids.

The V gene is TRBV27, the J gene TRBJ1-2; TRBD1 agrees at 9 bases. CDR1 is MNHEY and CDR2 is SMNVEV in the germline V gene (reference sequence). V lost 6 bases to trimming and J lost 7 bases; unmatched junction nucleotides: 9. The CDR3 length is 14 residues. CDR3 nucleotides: TGTGCCAGCAGGGCGGGACAGGGCGTAATTGGCTACACCTTC. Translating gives CASRAGQGVIGYTF.

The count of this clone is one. CDR3: CSVRHTEAFF. The CDR3 DNA reads as TGCAGCGTCAGGCACACTGAAGCTTTCTTT. This chain uses TRBV29-1 with TRBJ1-1; D ambiguous. Germline assignment: CDR1 SQVTM and CDR2 ANQGSEA. V was cut by 6 bases and J by 3 bases, with 5 bases left in between. CDR3 size: 10 residues.

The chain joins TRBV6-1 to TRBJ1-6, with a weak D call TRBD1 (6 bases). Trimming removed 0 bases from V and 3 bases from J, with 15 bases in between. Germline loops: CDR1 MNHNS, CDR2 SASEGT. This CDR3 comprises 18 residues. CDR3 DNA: TGTGCCAGCAGTGAAGCCGGGGGGCAAGAAAACTATAATTCACCCCTCCACTTT. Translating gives CASSEAGGQENYNSPLHF.

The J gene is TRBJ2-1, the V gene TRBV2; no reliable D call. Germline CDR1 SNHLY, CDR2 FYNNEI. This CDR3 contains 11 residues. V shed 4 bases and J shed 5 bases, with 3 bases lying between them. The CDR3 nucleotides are TGTGCCAGCAGTGTTAACAATGAGCAGTTCTTC. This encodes CASSVNNEQFF.

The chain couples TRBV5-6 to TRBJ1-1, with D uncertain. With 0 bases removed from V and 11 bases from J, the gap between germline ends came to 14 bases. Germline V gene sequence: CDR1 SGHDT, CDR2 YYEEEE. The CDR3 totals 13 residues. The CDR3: CASSLAGRSEAFF. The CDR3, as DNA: TGTGCCAGCAGCTTGGCTGGCAGGAGTGAGGCTTTCTTT.

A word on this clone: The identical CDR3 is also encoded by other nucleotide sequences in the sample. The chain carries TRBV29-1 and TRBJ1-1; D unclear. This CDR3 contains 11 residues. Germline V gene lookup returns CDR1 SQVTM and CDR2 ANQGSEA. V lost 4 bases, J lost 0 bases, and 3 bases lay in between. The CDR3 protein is CSVGLNTEAFF. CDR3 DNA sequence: TGCAGCGTTGGGCTGAACACTGAAGCTTTCTTT.

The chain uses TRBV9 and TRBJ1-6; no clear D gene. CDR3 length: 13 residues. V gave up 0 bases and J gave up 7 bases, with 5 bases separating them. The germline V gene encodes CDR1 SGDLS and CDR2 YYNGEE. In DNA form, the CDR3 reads TGTGCCAGCAGCGTAGATGTGAATTCACCCCTCCACTTT. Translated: CASSVDVNSPLHF.

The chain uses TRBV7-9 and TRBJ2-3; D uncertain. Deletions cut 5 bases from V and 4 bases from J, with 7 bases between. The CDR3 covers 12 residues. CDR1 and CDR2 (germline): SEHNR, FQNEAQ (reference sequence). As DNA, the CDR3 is TGTGCCAGCAGCCCTGGAGCAGATACGCAGTATTTT. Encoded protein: CASSPGADTQYF.

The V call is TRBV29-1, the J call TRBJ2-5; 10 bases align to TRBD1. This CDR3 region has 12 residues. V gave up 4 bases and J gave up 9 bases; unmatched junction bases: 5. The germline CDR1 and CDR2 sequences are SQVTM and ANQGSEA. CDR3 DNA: TGCAGCGTTGGGACAGGGGGGAGGGCCCAGTACTTC. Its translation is CSVGTGGRAQYF.

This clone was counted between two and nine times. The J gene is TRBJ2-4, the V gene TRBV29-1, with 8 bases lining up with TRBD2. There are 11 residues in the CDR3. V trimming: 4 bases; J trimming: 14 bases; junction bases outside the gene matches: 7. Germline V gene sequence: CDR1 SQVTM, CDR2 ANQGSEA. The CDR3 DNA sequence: TGCAGCGTTGGAGCGGGGGATGCGGAGTACTTC. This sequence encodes CSVGAGDAEYF. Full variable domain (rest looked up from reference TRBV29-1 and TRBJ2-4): SAVISQKPSRDICQRGTSLTIQCQVDSQVTMMFWYRQQPGQSLTLIATANQGSEATYESGFVIDKFPISRPNLTFSTLTVSNMSPEDSSIYLCSVGAGDAEYFGAGTRLSVL.

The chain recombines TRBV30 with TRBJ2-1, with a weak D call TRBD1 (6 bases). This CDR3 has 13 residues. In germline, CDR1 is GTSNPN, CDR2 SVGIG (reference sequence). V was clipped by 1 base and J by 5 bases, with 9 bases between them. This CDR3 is CAWSDRADNEQFF. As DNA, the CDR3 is TGTGCCTGGAGTGACAGGGCGGACAATGAGCAGTTCTTC. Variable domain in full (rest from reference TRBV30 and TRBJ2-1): SQTIHQWPATLVQPVGSPLSLECTVEGTSNPNLYWYRQAAGRGLQLLFYSVGIGQISSEVPQNLSASRPQDRQFILSSKKLLLSDSGFYLCAWSDRADNEQFFGPGTRLTVL.

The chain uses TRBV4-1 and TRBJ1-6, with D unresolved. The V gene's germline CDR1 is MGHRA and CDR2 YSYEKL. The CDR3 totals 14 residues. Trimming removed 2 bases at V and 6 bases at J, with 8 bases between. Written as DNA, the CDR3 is TGCGCCAGCAGCCAATTGGCGGTTAATTCACCCCTCCACTTT. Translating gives CASSQLAVNSPLHF.

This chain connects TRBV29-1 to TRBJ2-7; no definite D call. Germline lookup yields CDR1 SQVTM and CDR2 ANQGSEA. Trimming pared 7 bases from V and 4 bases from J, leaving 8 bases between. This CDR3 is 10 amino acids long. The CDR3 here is CSGWGYEQYF. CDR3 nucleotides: TGCAGCGGTTGGGGATACGAGCAGTACTTC.

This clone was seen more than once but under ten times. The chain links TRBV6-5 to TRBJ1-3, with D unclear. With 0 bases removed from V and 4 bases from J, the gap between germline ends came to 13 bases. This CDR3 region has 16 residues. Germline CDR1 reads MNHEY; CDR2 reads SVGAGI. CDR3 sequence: CASSYSARSWGNTIYF. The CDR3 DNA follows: TGTGCCAGCAGTTACTCTGCCCGGTCTTGGGGAAACACCATATATTTT.

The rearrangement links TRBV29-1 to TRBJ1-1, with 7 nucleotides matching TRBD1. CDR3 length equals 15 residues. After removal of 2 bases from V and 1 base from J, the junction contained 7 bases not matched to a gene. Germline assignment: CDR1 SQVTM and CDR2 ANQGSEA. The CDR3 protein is CSVERDGTANTEAFF. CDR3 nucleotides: TGCAGCGTTGAAAGGGATGGGACAGCGAACACTGAAGCTTTCTTT.

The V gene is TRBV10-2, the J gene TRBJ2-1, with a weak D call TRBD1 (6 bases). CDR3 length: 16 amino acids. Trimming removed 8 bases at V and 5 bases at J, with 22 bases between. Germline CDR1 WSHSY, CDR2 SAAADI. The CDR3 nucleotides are TGCGCCAGCGTAGGTCTCGGGCAGGGGACAAACAATGAGCAGTTCTTC. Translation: CASVGLGQGTNNEQFF.

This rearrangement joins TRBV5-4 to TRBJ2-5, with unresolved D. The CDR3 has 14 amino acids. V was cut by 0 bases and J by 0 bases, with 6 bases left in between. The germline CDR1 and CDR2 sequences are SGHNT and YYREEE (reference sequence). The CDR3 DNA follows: TGTGCCAGCAGCTTGGCCGGGTACCAAGAGACCCAGTACTTC. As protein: CASSLAGYQETQYF.

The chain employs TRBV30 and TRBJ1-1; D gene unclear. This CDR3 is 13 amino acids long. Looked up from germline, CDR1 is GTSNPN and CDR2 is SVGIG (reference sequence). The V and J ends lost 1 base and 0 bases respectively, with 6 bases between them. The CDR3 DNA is TGTGCCTGGAGTGACGGGATGAACACTGAAGCTTTCTTT. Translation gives CAWSDGMNTEAFF.

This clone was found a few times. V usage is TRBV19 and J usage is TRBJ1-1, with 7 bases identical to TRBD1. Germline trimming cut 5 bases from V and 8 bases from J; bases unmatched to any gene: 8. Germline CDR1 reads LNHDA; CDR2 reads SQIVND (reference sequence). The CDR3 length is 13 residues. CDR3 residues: CASSFYEQGEAFF. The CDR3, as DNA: TGTGCCAGTAGTTTCTACGAACAGGGGGAAGCTTTCTTT.

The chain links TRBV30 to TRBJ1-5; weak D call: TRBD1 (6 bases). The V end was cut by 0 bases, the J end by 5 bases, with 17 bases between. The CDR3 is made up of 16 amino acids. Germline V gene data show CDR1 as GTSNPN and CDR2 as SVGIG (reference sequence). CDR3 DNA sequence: TGTGCCTGGAGTGTACGTCACGGGGGGGGCTATCAGCCCCAGCATTTT. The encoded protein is CAWSVRHGGGYQPQHF.

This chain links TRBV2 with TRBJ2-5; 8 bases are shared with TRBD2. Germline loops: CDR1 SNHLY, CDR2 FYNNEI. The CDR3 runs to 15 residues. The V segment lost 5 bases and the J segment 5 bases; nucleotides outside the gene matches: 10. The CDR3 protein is CASSLRGALLETQYF. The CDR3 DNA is TGTGCCAGCAGTTTGCGGGGGGCCCTCCTGGAGACCCAGTACTTC.

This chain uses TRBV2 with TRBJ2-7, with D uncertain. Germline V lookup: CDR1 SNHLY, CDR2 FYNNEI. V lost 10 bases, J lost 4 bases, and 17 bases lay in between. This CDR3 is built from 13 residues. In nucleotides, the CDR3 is TGTGCCACAAGAACAGACTCCGGGTACGAGCAGTACTTC. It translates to CATRTDSGYEQYF.

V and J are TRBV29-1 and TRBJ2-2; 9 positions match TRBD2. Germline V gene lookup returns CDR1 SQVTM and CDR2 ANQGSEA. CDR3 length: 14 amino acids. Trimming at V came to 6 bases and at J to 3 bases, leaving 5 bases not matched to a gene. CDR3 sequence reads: CSVSGGRDTGELFF. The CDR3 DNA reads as TGCAGCGTCAGCGGGGGGCGGGACACCGGGGAGCTGTTTTTT.

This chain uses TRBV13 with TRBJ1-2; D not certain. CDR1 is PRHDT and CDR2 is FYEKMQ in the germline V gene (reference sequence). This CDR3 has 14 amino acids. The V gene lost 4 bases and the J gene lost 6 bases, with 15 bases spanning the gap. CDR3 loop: CASSSTGIPNGYTF. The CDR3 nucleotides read TGTGCCAGCAGCTCGACGGGGATACCGAATGGCTACACCTTC.